This TCR beta chain is from a study of cytomegalovirus exposure and HLA in healthy donors (TCRdb year 2017). With regard to the full study: An earlier analysis of fewer than 750 of the donors reported 276 Gb of sequence data and some 110 million unique TCR beta sequences obtained from 150 million to 200 million T cells. Approximately 300 gigabases of sequencing data and tens of millions of unique TCR sequences were included in an early release covering about 700 HLA-typed donors. The genetic ancestry cluster associated with self-reported Caucasian donors included over 65% of the 300 to 400 genotyped donors. The study aimed to test whether cataloging public T cell receptors could reveal signatures of past pathogen exposure. The study used immunosequencing to profile the T cell repertoires of around 600 subjects and linked those repertoires to cytomegalovirus serostatus. Besides the first cohort of more than 650 subjects, a separate validation cohort made up of some 110 different subjects was used. The study combined high-throughput TCR immunosequencing, statistical association of individual TCRs with disease status, and machine learning to predict cytomegalovirus infection status. A later analysis re-analyzed previously published TCR beta repertoires from roughly 690 donors and added high-resolution HLA genotyping to study TCR occurrence patterns. The later analysis used no new phenotypic data to find candidate immune exposures, relying instead on TCR beta sequences and their occurrence across donors. To decide whether each TCR beta V gene segment behaved as functional or pseudogenic, an earlier analysis of some 570 of the donors relied on high-throughput TCR beta sequencing. Donor age, sex, ethnicity and CMV serostatus were compiled alongside the repertoire data. A later genetic analysis took genome-wide SNP genotypes for about 65% of the 666 donors and used that subset as a discovery cohort. Every repertoire in the discovery cohort had been generated on one and the same sequencing platform. Class I and class II HLA loci were covered by the typing at four-digit resolution. Typing coverage varied by locus: roughly 629-640 donors for A, B, C, DRB1 and DQB1; roughly 560 for DQA1; about 590 for DPA1; approximately 490 for DPB1. Because of strong linkage in the cohort, 4 to 6 DR-DQ haplotypes were treated as single units for association and clustering. Among 300 to 450 genotyped donors of the cohort, an average of roughly 240,000 unique TCR beta nucleotide sequences were sequenced per donor, roughly 20% of them non-productive. Broad study findings and their caveats: A later genetic analysis reported fewer N-insertions in productive TCRs among donors in an Asian-associated ancestry cluster than the approximately 670-donor mean. A later analysis reported that several top co-occurrence clusters appeared linked to parvovirus B19, influenza, CMV and Epstein-Barr virus. An association between a missense DCLRE1C variant and V-gene and J-gene trimming of TCR beta chains was found in a later genetic analysis and replicated in an independent cohort. In vitro tests confirmed that a few of the cytomegalovirus-associated TCR beta chains recognize cytomegalovirus antigens. Specific HLA alleles were associated with 15,000 to 20,000 TCR beta sequences at a false discovery rate of 0.05 in a later analysis. According to a later analysis, TCR association rates differed among HLA loci, with DRB1 alleles showing the most associated TCRs and HLA-C alleles showing the fewest. The sequencing pipeline was judged likely to have produced a cluster of highly shared sequence variants as a technical artifact. The study listed approximately 160 TCR beta chains as associated with cytomegalovirus. When HLA alleles, especially DR and DQ, strongly co-occurred, attributing TCR associations to individual alleles was difficult. This cohort had only TCR beta chains sequenced, and the lack of alpha or paired-chain data limited which features could be detected. An earlier analysis of some 560 of the donors showed that most TCR beta V segments appeared in productive rearrangements either about 87% or about 30% of the time, which broadly matched IMGT annotations. In a later analysis, HLA-associated TCR beta chains were found to be more clonally expanded and to have lower generation probabilities than equally common non-associated chains. Linkage disequilibrium might explain the correlated functional status among segregating V segments, but an unknown experimental factor could not be excluded. The authors suggested that the approach could potentially be generalized to other disease states and immunological phenotypes. Presence/absence analyses assumed roughly uniform sequencing depth across donors, an assumption that may not hold. Across donors, most TCR sequences were observed very rarely, whereas some public TCRs were present in many individuals. A later analysis found that most CMV-associated TCR beta chains appeared HLA-restricted, with HLA associations seemingly driven largely by CMV exposure. Because HLA typing was unavailable for some donors at each locus, only the typed subset was used in association tests. For the cohort, immune exposure information was limited to CMV serostatus. Some IMGT-functional V segments, including TRBV6-2 and TRBV6-3, could not be distinguished by the 87-base-pair reads and were therefore excluded. A further reported finding was that TCR beta sequences accurately predicted the HLA-A and HLA-B alleles for most subjects in the first cohort. Around 16 rarely observed V segments, including chromosome 9 orphons, were excluded from the earlier analysis of 550 to 700 of the donors because counts were too low. The classifier was reported to diagnose cytomegalovirus status with high specificity and sensitivity in both the original and validation cohorts.

Libraries were constructed by the immunoSEQ multiplex PCR assay. For the multiplex PCR, a mixture combining 60 forward primers for TCR Vbeta segments and 13 reverse primers for TCR Jbeta segments was used. The CDR3 region of rearranged TCR beta genes was amplified from genomic DNA with a multiplex PCR assay. Amplified TCR beta libraries were sequenced as 87-base-pair reads on the Illumina HiSeq System. As for the authors' bioinformatics: A later analysis counted tens of millions of unique TCR beta chains across the 690 or so repertoires, and 10 million to 12 million of these chains were shared by at least two donors. A nearest-neighbor algorithm error-corrected the raw reads and collapsed the reads into unique sequences, merging closely related sequences to remove PCR and sequencing errors. To assign V, D and J gene segments, CDR3 sequences were aligned to IMGT reference sequences. Each retained sequence needed at least a six-nucleotide match to both a V gene segment and a J gene segment. Rearrangements were classified as productive when the CDR3 lacked stop codons and remained in frame with V and J, and all other rearrangements were classified as non-productive. CDR3 was defined according to IMGT convention as the region running from the second conserved V-encoded cysteine to the conserved J-encoded phenylalanine. In an earlier analysis of 587 of the donors, sequences lacking an unambiguous match to a single V gene segment were excluded. In an earlier analysis of some 590 of the donors, a V segment was called functional when productive rearrangements were above 56.7%, and segregating when the standard deviation between donors exceeded 5%. To diagnose cytomegalovirus status from the catalog of TCR beta chain sequences, a statistical classification framework was built. A later analysis assigned V and J genes by comparing TCR nucleotide sequences with IMGT/GENE-DB human TR gene sequences. Using the TCRdist pipeline, a later analysis assigned CDR3 sequences along with most-parsimonious VDJ recombination scenarios. In a later analysis, each TCR beta chain was defined by its CDR3 amino acid sequence together with its V-gene family, and reads lacking a unique V-gene family were excluded. To address suspected cross-contamination and a sequencing artifact, a later analysis removed roughly 580 highly shared, low-generation-probability nucleotide sequences. In a later analysis, a clonal expansion index for each public chain was calculated from normalized within-repertoire ranks of inferred template counts. In a later analysis, generation probabilities were computed with a VDJ recombination model fitted to out-of-frame rearrangements, and the resulting probabilities were checked against IGoR. In a later analysis, TCR-TCR, TCR-HLA and TCR-CMV co-occurrence was scored with hypergeometric tests, and a repertoire-size bias correction was applied to TCR pairs. In a later analysis, false discovery rates were estimated by permuting HLA or CMV assignments 20 times. A later analysis grouped co-occurring TCRs with DBSCAN, adding TCRdist sequence similarity when clustering within HLA-allele-positive subsets. Co-occurrence clustering excluded repertoires with fewer than 30,000 or more than 120,000 public chains, plus five with anomalous nucleotide sharing. Held by TCRdb, this immuneACCESS table contains in-frame sequences only and omits some clones. Under half of the omission traces to an unresolved V gene where checked; the cause of the rest is unknown. V and J calls and clone size are given by that table; D and trimming were obtained from the DNA. This sample has some 160,000 clones in its table, and around 75% of those were observed once. Together, the top ten hold roughly 1.8% of the sample.

The cohort consisted of 600 to 700 healthy bone marrow donors. Cohort members were all nominally healthy when sampled, although unrecorded immune exposures were likely present. The donor was CMV seronegative and was included in the group of 352 seronegative cohort members. A peripheral blood sample was collected from each donor, and TCR beta sequencing was performed on peripheral blood mononuclear cells. The Qiagen DNeasy Blood Extraction Kit was used to extract genomic DNA from the blood cell samples. The CDR3 spans 14 residues, from the cysteine through the phenylalanine. Only the CDR3 region is kept as DNA, spanning 42 bases read in frame from base 1. From the germline V gene, CDR1 is SQVTM and CDR2 is ANQGSEA. For this chain, trimming is 6 bases at the V end and 2 bases at the J end, and the number of junction bases without a gene match is 6. To note about this clone: Its specific antigen is unknown. Base qualities were left out, and no much larger clone turns up one base away.

This sequence uses TRBV29-1 and TRBJ2-7, and TRBD2 matches 11 of the central bases. This TCR came from a woman in her thirties or forties in good health and CMV-seronegative. The sample taken for sequencing was PBMCs. In nucleotides, the sequence is TGCAGCGTGGGCCTGACTAGCGGGGCCTACGAGCAGTACTTC. This encodes CSVGLTSGAYEQYF.